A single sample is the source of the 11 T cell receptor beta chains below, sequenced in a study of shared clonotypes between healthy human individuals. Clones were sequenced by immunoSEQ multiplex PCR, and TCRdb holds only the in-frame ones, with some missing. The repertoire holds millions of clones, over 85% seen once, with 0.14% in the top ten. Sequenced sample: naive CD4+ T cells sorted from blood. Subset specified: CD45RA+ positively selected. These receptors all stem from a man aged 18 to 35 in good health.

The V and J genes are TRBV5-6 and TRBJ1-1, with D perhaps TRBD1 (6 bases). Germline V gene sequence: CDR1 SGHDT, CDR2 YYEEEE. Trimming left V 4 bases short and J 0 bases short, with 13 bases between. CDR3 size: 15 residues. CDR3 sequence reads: CASSPQGPLNTEAFF. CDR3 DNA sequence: TGTGCCAGCAGCCCCCAGGGGCCGTTGAACACTGAAGCTTTCTTT.

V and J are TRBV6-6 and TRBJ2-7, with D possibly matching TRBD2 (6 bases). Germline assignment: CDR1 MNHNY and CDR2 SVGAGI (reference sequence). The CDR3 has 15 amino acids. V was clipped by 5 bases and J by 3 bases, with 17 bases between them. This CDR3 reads CASSTRSGLSYEQYF. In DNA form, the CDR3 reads TGTGCCAGCAGTACCAGATCGGGACTTAGCTACGAGCAGTACTTC.

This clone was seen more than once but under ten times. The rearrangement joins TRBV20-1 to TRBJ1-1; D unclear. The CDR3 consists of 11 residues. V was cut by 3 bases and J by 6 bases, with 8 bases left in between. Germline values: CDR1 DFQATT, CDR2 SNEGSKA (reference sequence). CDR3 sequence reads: CSASGVPEAFF. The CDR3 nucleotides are TGCAGTGCTAGCGGAGTGCCTGAAGCTTTCTTT.

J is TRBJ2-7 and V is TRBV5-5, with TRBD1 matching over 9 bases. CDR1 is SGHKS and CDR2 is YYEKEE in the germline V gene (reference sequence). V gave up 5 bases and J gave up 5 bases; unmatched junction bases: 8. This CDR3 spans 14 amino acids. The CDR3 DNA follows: TGTGCCAGCAGGACCGACAGGGGGGCGAACGAGCAGTACTTC. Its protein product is CASRTDRGANEQYF.

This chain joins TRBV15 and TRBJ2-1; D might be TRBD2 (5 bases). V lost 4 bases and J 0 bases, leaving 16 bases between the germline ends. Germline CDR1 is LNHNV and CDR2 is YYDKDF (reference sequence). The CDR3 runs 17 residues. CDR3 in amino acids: CATSNRRLAGSYNEQFF. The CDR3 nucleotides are TGTGCCACCAGCAACCGACGCCTAGCAGGCTCCTACAATGAGCAGTTCTTC.

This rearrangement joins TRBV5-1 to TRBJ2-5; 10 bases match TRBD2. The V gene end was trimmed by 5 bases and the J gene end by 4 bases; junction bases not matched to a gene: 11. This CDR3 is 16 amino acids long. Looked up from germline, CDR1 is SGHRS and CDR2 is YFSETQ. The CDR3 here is CASRRSSGGKGETQYF. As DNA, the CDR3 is TGCGCCAGCAGGAGGTCTAGCGGGGGTAAGGGAGAGACCCAGTACTTC.

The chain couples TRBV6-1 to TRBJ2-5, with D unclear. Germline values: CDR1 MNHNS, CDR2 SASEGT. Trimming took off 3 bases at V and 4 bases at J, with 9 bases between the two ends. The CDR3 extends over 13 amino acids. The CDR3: CASSDLQLETQYF. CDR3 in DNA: TGTGCCAGCAGTGATTTGCAGTTAGAGACCCAGTACTTC.

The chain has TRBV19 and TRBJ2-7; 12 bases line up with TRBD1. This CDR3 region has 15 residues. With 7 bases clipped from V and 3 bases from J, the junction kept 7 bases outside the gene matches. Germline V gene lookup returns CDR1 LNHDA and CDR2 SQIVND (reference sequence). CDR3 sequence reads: CASKLGTGGFYEQYF. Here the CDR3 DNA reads TGTGCCAGTAAATTGGGGACAGGGGGCTTCTACGAGCAGTACTTC.

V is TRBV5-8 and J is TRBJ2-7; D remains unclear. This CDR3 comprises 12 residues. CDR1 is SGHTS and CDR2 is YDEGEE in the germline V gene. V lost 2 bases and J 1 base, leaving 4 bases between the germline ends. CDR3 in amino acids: CASSFGSYEQYF. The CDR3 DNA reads TGTGCCAGCAGCTTCGGGTCCTACGAGCAGTACTTC.

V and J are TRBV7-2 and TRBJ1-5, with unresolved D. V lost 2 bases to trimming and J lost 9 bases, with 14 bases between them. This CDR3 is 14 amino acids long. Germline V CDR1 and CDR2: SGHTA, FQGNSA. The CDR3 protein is CASSLSLGGVPQHF. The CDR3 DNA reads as TGTGCCAGCAGCTTATCCCTCGGCGGCGTGCCCCAGCATTTT.

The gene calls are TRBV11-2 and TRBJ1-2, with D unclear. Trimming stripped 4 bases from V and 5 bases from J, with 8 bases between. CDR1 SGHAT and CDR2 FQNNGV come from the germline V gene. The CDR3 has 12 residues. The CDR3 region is CASSSTAYGYTF. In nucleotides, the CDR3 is TGTGCCAGCAGCTCTACAGCATATGGCTACACCTTC.